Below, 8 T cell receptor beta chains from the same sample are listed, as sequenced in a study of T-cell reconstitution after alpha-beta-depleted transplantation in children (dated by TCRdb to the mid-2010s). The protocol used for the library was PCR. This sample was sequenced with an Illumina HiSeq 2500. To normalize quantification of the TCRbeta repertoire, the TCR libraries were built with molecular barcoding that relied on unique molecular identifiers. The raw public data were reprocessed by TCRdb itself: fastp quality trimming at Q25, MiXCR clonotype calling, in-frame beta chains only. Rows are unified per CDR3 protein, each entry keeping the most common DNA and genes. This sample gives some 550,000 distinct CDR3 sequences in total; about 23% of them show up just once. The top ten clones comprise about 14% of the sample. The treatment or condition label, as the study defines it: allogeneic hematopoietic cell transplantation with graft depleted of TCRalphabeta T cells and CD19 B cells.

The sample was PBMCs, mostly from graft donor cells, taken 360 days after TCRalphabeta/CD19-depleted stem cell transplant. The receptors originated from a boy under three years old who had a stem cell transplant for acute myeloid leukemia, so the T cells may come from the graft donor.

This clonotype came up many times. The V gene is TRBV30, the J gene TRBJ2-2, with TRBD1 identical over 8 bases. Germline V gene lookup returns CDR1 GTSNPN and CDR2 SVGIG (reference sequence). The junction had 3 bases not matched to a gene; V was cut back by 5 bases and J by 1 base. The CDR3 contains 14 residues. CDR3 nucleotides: TGTGCCTGGGAAGACAGGGGGAACACCGGGGAGCTGTTTTTT. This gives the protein CAWEDRGNTGELFF.

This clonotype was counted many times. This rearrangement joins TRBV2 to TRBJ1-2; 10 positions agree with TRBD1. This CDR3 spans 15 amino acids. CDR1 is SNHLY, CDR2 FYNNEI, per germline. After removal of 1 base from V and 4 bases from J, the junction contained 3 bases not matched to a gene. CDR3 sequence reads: CASSEGDRGLYGYTF. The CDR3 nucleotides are TGTGCCAGCAGTGAAGGTGACAGGGGGCTCTATGGCTACACCTTC.

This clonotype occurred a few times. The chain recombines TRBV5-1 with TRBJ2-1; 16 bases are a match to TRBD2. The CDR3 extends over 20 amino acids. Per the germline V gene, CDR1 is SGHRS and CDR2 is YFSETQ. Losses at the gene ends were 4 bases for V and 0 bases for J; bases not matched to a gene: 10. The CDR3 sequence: CASSSFGTSGGGYSYNEQFF. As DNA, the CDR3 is TGCGCCAGCAGCAGCTTCGGGACTAGCGGGGGGGGGTACTCCTACAATGAGCAGTTCTTC.

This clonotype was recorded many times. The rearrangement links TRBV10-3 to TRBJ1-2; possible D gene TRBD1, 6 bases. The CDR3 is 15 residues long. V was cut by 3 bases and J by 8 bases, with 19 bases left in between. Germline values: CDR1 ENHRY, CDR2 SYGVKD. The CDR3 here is CAISEGRGGREGYTF. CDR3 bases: TGTGCCATCAGTGAAGGTCGTGGGGGCAGGGAAGGCTACACCTTC.

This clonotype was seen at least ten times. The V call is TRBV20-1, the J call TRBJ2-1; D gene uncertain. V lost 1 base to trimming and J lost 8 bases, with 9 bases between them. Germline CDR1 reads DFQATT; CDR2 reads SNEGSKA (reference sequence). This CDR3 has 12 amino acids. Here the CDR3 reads CSARVYSHEQFF. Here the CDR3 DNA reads TGCAGTGCTAGAGTGTACAGTCATGAGCAGTTCTTC.

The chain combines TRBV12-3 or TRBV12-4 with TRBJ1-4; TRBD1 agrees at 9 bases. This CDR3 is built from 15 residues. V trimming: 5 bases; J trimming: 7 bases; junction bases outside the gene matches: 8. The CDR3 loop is CASSPGQGIGEKLFF. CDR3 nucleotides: TGTGCCAGCAGTCCTGGACAGGGGATAGGTGAAAAACTGTTTTTT.

CDR3 region: CSAGHRETNEKLFF. The CDR3 DNA is TGCAGCGCGGGCCACAGGGAGACTAATGAAAAACTGTTTTTT. The chain links TRBV29-1 to TRBJ1-4, with a tentative D call TRBD1 (6 bases). The CDR3 is 14 residues long. In germline, CDR1 is SQVTM, CDR2 ANQGSEA. With 7 bases removed from V and 2 bases from J, the gap between germline ends came to 14 bases. Full variable domain (remainder filled in from reference TRBV29-1 and TRBJ1-4): SAVISQKPSRDICQRGTSLTIQCQVDSQVTMMFWYRQQPGQSLTLIATANQGSEATYESGFVIDKFPISRPNLTFSTLTVSNMSPEDSSIYLCSAGHRETNEKLFFGSGTQLSVL.

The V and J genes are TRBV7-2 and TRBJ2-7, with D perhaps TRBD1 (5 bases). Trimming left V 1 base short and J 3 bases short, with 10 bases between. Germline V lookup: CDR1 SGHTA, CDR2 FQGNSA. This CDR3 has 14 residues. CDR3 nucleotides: TGTGCCAGCAGCTTAGTTGGAAGGGGCTACGAGCAGTACTTC. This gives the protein CASSLVGRGYEQYF.